This T cell receptor beta chain stems from a study of shared clonotypes between healthy human individuals. The study's findings and limits: Among non-shared clonotypes, generation probabilities were lower than among those shared by all four donors. Generally, estimated richness proved larger in naive subsets than it did in memory subsets.

Germline V gene data show CDR1 as SGHTA and CDR2 as FQGNSA. CDR3 length: 16 amino acids. V dropped 3 bases and J dropped 1; count of bases not matched to a gene: 9. Points on this clone: The antigen is not known.

The study drew its donors from healthy HIV-negative adults without recent acute infections or vaccinations. Genomic DNA (from each subset) was split evenly across several immunoSEQ plates. The repertoire was sequenced with immunoSEQ multiplex PCR; TCRdb's copy has only in-frame clones and lacks some. In the table there are 2,100,000 or so clones, approximately 95% of which are singletons. This receptor was identified in a man aged 18 to 29 in good health. The sample was naive CD4+ T cells sorted from blood. Subset reported: CD45RA+ positively selected. V gene TRBV7-2 combines with J gene TRBJ2-7; the match to TRBD1 covers 7 bases. The CDR3 spells CASSFNRGALSYEQYF. In DNA, the CDR3 is TGTGCCAGCAGCTTTAACAGGGGCGCACTTTCCTACGAGCAGTACTTC.